The 6 T cell receptor beta chains reported below all come from one sample, sequenced in a study of T-cell reconstitution after alpha-beta-depleted transplantation in children. The authors prepared the TCRbeta library with unique molecular identifiers. MiXCR was run by TCRdb on the PCR reads, yielding one entry per CDR3 protein. The table includes some 500,000 distinct CDR3 sequences, about 18% detected once. Sequenced here: PBMCs from the stem cell graft donor, sampled from the stem cell graft. All receptors derive from a human donor who donated a stem cell graft to a child with acute lymphoblastic leukemia.

The chain joins TRBV6-1 to TRBJ1-5, with D tentatively TRBD1 (6 bases). Trimming took 10 bases from V and 3 from J, leaving 16 bases between them. Germline values: CDR1 MNHNS, CDR2 SASEGT. CDR3 length: 14 residues. CDR3 residues: CATRWGGDNQPQHF. The DNA for the CDR3 is TGTGCCACTCGTTGGGGGGGCGACAATCAGCCCCAGCATTTT.

The CDR3 protein is CASSVLTGPSNYGYTF. CDR3 sequence (DNA): TGCGCCAGCAGCGTACTAACAGGGCCCTCTAACTATGGCTACACCTTC. The rearrangement links TRBV5-1 to TRBJ1-2, with a tentative D call TRBD1 (6 bases). The CDR3 totals 16 residues. V was shortened by 4 bases and J by 0 bases, with 16 bases between the two germline ends. The V gene's germline CDR1 is SGHRS and CDR2 YFSETQ.

The chain combines TRBV7-9 with TRBJ2-4, with D tentatively TRBD2 (5 bases). The CDR3 runs to 15 residues. CDR1 is SEHNR and CDR2 is FQNEAQ in the germline V gene (reference sequence). The V end was cut by 5 bases, the J end by 5 bases, with 16 bases between. The CDR3 spells CASSLSLGGQNIQYF. The DNA of the CDR3 is TGTGCCAGCAGCCTTTCCTTGGGCGGGCAAAACATTCAGTACTTC.

This sequence joins TRBV20-1 and TRBJ1-5; D gene uncertain. Germline V gene lookup returns CDR1 DFQATT and CDR2 SNEGSKA (reference sequence). Trimming cost V 5 bases and J 4 bases, with 9 bases left between them. The CDR3 consists of 12 residues. The CDR3 loop is CSASDFNQPQHF. Written as DNA, the CDR3 is TGCAGTGCTTCCGACTTTAATCAGCCCCAGCATTTT.

This clonotype was seen a few times. CDR3 region: CASSFRGNYGYTF. The CDR3 nucleotides are TGCGCCAGCAGCTTCAGAGGGAACTATGGCTACACCTTC. This chain uses TRBV5-1 with TRBJ1-2; no firm D call. The CDR3 consists of 13 residues. CDR1 is SGHRS and CDR2 is YFSETQ in the germline V gene. Trimming left V 2 bases short and J 2 bases short, with 7 bases between.

This clonotype was detected a few times. This chain connects TRBV28 to TRBJ2-5; 7 bases are shared with TRBD2. Germline values: CDR1 MDHEN, CDR2 SYDVKM. The CDR3 has 17 residues. J lost 4 bases, V lost 4 bases, and 15 bases had no gene match. In DNA form, the CDR3 reads TGTGCCAGCAGTTCCCTCGGGGAGGGAAGGAGAGGAGAGACCCAGTACTTC. It specifies CASSSLGEGRRGETQYF.